This TCR beta chain was sequenced in a study of shared clonotypes between healthy human individuals. Whole-study results and caveats: Naive subsets typically showed greater estimated richness than memory subsets. Clonotypes shared by all four sorted-subset donors had higher generation probabilities than non-shared clonotypes. The study sampled only blood, and tissue repertoires likely differ.

TCRdb keeps only in-frame clones here, not all; method: immunoSEQ multiplex PCR. The sample has approximately 120,000 clones; 55% to 70% are singletons. This clone appeared once. Its antigen is unidentified. CDR1 MDHEN and CDR2 SYDVKM come from the germline V gene. Deletions cut 2 bases from V and 4 bases from J, with 12 bases between. This CDR3 has 15 residues. CD45RO+ cells and CCR7-negative CD45RA+ TemRA cells were combined as CD8 memory. What was sequenced was memory CD8+ T cells sorted from blood. The subset denotes: CD45RO+ cells pooled with CCR7-negative TemRA cells. The V call is TRBV28, the J call TRBJ2-1; weak D call: TRBD2 (5 bases). The receptor's source is a woman between 25 and 40 years old in good health. CDR3 DNA sequence: TGTGCCAGCAGTTTAAGCCGGACTCTTTACAATGAGCAGTTCTTC. Protein sequence: CASSLSRTLYNEQFF. Full variable domain (missing parts from reference TRBV28 and TRBJ2-1): DVKVTQSSRYLVKRTGEKVFLECVQDMDHENMFWYRQDPGLGLRLIYFSYDVKMKEKGDIPEGYSVSREKKERFSLILESASTNQTSMYLCASSLSRTLYNEQFFGPGTRLTVL.